The rows below give T cell receptor beta chains drawn from one sample of a study of T-cell memory formation after mild COVID-19. One entry per CDR3 protein results from TCRdb running MiXCR on the 5' RACE reads. The sample has some 200,000 distinct CDR3 sequences, 9.5% to 10% seen once. The specimen sequenced was PBMCs or a T cell subset sorted from them (not recorded which). Receptors were obtained from a man aged 18 to 30 who had mild COVID-19 (a few samples of this study predate the infection). Cell type and time point are not known. The CDR3 runs from the conserved cysteine through the conserved F or W. A D gene is named only where the DNA matches it firmly. The listing skips clone size in some rows; elsewhere it reads once, few, many or a size class.

J,D,size,V,CDR3,DNA
TRBJ1-1,.,few,TRBV2,CASTRNLETEAFF,TGTGCCAGCACGAGGAATTTAGAAACTGAAGCTTTCTTT
TRBJ1-1,.,few,TRBV7-3,CASSEHTNTEAFF,TGTGCCAGCAGCGAACATACGAACACTGAAGCTTTCTTT
TRBJ2-3,TRBD2,.,TRBV6-5,CASSYSTSGVPGDTQYF,TGTGCCAGCAGTTACTCAACTAGCGGGGTGCCCGGAGATACGCAGTATTTT
TRBJ1-4,.,few,TRBV4-2,CASSQGPRGIATNEKLFF,TGTGCCAGCAGCCAAGGGCCTAGGGGAATCGCAACTAATGAAAAACTGTTTTTT
TRBJ1-4,TRBD1,few,TRBV6-2/TRBV6-3,CASAGTGYEKLFF,TGTGCCAGCGCCGGGACAGGTTACGAAAAACTGTTTTTT
TRBJ1-6,.,many,TRBV12-3/TRBV12-4,CASSFGAHGSPLHF,TGTGCCAGCAGTTTCGGGGCTCACGGTTCACCCCTCCACTTT
TRBJ1-2,.,few,TRBV10-3,CAISGERYGYTF,TGTGCCATCAGTGGGGAACGCTATGGCTACACCTTC
TRBJ2-1,.,.,TRBV18,CASSQSESSYNEQFF,TGTGCCAGCTCCCAGTCAGAGAGCTCCTACAATGAGCAGTTCTTC
TRBJ2-1,TRBD1,many,TRBV5-8,CASSYHRGDEQFF,TGTGCCAGCAGCTACCACAGGGGTGATGAGCAGTTCTTC
TRBJ1-5,.,.,TRBV20-1,CSAQDGSNQPQHF,TGCAGTGCCCAGGACGGTAGCAATCAGCCCCAGCATTTT
TRBJ1-5,.,many,TRBV19,CASGYSNQPQHF,TGTGCCAGCGGTTATAGCAATCAGCCCCAGCATTTT
TRBJ2-5,TRBD2,.,TRBV4-1,CASSRGGAETQYF,TGCGCCAGCAGCCGCGGGGGGGCCGAGACCCAGTACTTC
TRBJ1-3,.,.,TRBV11-2,CASSQQFSGNTIYF,TGTGCCAGCAGCCAACAATTCTCTGGAAACACCATATATTTT
TRBJ2-1,.,.,TRBV5-1,CASTLGVVYNEQFF,TGCGCCAGCACCTTGGGGGTAGTCTACAATGAGCAGTTCTTC
TRBJ2-5,.,many,TRBV7-6,CASSLAQQETQYF,TGTGCCAGCAGCTTAGCGCAGCAAGAGACCCAGTACTTC
TRBJ2-1,TRBD2,.,TRBV6-6,CASTPGGNSLGEQFF,TGTGCCAGCACCCCGGGGGGAAATTCCCTCGGGGAGCAGTTCTTC
TRBJ2-5,TRBD1,.,TRBV4-3,CASSQQPRTGETQYF,TGCGCCAGCAGCCAACAACCGCGGACAGGAGAGACCCAGTACTTC
TRBJ1-5,TRBD1,many,TRBV12-3/TRBV12-4,CASSGQDNQPQHF,TGTGCCAGCAGCGGACAGGATAATCAGCCCCAGCATTTT
TRBJ2-5,.,many,TRBV12-3/TRBV12-4,CASSLLLGGTQYF,TGTGCCAGCAGTTTACTTTTGGGGGGGACCCAGTACTTC
TRBJ1-6,.,.,TRBV6-5,CASSYTVNSPLHF,TGTGCCAGCAGTTACACAGTAAATTCACCCCTCCACTTT
TRBJ1-4,.,.,TRBV28,CASSSPVPNEKLFF,TGTGCCAGCAGCTCCCCGGTCCCTAATGAAAAACTGTTTTTT
TRBJ1-6,TRBD1,.,TRBV4-1,CASSRQGDRGRNSPLHF,TGCGCCAGCAGCCGCCAGGGGGACAGGGGACGCAATTCACCCCTCCACTTT
TRBJ2-7,TRBD2,.,TRBV20-1,CSWGLAYEQYF,TGCAGTTGGGGACTAGCCTACGAGCAGTACTTC
TRBJ2-7,.,few,TRBV19,CASSITRSSYEQYF,TGTGCCAGTAGTATCACTAGGAGCTCCTACGAGCAGTACTTC
TRBJ2-3,.,.,TRBV10-3,CATRGEQPTDTQYF,TGTGCCACCCGGGGAGAGCAGCCCACAGATACGCAGTATTTT
TRBJ1-2,.,.,TRBV4-1,CASSSQTGLSYGYTF,TGCGCCAGCAGCTCCCAGACCGGGCTTTCCTATGGCTACACCTTC
TRBJ1-2,TRBD1,few,TRBV6-6,CASSSPDRPYGYTF,TGTGCCAGCAGTTCTCCGGACAGGCCCTATGGCTACACCTTC
TRBJ1-4,TRBD1,.,TRBV4-3,CASSQVAGQGNNQLFF,TGCGCCAGCAGCCAGGTCGCCGGACAGGGAAATAATCAACTGTTTTTT
TRBJ1-1,.,few,TRBV5-5,CASSFHSEGEAFF,TGTGCCAGCAGCTTTCACAGTGAAGGTGAAGCTTTCTTT
TRBJ2-3,.,few,TRBV9,CASTQGPGTDTQYF,TGTGCCAGCACGCAGGGCCCCGGGACAGATACGCAGTATTTT
TRBJ1-2,.,many,TRBV20-1,CSARDPAGLGYTF,TGCAGTGCTAGAGATCCGGCAGGGCTGGGCTACACCTTC
TRBJ1-2,.,few,TRBV7-2,CAGAPGGGANYGYTF,TGTGCCGGTGCTCCGGGCGGGGGTGCTAACTATGGCTACACCTTC
TRBJ2-7,.,many,TRBV5-1,CASSLVSAPSYEQYF,TGCGCCAGCAGCTTGGTGTCCGCGCCCTCCTACGAGCAGTACTTC